Listed here is a single T cell receptor beta chain. Its target is not known. This PCR relied on a set of 60 Vbeta primers and 13 Jbeta primers. Using immunoSEQ multiplex PCR, the repertoire was profiled, and TCRdb retains in-frame clones only, with some absent. Across more than 200,000 clones, the top ten clones capture roughly 0.89% of the sample. This specimen belongs to a study of cytomegalovirus exposure and HLA in healthy donors. Broader study findings: Researchers reported in a later analysis that a missense DCLRE1C variant was tied to TCR beta V- and J-gene trimming.

Germline V gives CDR1 KGHSH, CDR2 LQKENI. CDR3 size: 14 residues. Deletions cut 3 bases from V and 6 bases from J, with 14 bases between. The specimen was PBMCs. The chain is built from TRBV18 and TRBJ1-2; possible D gene TRBD1, 5 bases. The clonotype was recovered from a woman in her twenties or thirties in good health and CMV-seropositive. The CDR3 reads CASSPWGGRNGYTF. CDR3 nucleotide sequence: TGTGCCAGCTCACCGTGGGGCGGTCGGAATGGCTACACCTTC.